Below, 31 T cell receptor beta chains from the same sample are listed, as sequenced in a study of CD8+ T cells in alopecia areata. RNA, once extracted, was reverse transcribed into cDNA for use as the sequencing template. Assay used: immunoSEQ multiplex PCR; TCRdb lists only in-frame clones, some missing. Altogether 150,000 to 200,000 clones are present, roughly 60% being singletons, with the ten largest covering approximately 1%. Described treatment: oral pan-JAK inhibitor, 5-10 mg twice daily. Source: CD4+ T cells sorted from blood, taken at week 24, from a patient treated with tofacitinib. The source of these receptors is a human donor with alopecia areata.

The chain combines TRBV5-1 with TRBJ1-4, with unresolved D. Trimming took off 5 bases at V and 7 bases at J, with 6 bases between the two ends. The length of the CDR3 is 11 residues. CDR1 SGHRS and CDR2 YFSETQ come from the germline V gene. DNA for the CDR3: TGCGCCAGCAGTTACGGTGAAAAACTGTTTTTT. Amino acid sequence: CASSYGEKLFF.

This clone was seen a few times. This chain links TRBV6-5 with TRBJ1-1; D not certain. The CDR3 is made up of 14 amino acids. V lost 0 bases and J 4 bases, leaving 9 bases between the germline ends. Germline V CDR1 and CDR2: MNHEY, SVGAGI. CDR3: CASSYSPSSTEAFF. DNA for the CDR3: TGTGCCAGCAGTTACTCTCCGAGTTCCACTGAAGCTTTCTTT.

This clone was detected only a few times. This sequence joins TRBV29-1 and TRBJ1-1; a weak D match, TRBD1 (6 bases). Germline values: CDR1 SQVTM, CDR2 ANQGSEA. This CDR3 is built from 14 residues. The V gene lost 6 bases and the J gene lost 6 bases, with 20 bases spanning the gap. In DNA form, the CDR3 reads TGCAGCGTCGGACAGATGAGTGGTTGGGCTGAAGCTTTCTTT. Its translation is CSVGQMSGWAEAFF.

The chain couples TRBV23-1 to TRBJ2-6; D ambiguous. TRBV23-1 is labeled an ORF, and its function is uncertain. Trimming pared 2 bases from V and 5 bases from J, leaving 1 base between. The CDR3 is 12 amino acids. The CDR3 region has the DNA TGCGCCAGCAGTCAAAGGGCCAACGTCCTGACTTTC. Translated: CASSQRANVLTF.

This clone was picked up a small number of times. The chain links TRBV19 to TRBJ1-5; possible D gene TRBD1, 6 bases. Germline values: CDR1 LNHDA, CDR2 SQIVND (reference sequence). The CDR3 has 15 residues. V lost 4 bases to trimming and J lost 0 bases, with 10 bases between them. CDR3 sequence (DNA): TGTGCCAGTAGTAGGGACAACAATAGCAATCAGCCCCAGCATTTT. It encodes CASSRDNNSNQPQHF.

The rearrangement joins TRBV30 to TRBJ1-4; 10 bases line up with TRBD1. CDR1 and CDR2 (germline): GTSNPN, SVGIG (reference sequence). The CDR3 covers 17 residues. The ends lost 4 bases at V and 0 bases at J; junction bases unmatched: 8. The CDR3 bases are TGTGCCTGGATCCCCGGGACAGGGGCTACAACTAATGAAAAACTGTTTTTT. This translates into CAWIPGTGATTNEKLFF.

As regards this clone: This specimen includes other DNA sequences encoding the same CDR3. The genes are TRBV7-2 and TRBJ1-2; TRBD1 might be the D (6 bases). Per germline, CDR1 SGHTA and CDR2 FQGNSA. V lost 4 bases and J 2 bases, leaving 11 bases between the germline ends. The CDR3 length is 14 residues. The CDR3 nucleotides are TGTGCCAGCAGCTCCATCGGACAGAACTATGGCTACACCTTC. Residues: CASSSIGQNYGYTF.

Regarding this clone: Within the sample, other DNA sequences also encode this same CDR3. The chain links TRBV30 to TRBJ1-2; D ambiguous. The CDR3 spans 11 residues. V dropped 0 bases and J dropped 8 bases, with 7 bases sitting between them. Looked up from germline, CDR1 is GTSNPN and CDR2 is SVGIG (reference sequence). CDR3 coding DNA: TGTGCCTGGAGTGTATCGGGAGGCTACACCTTC. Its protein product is CAWSVSGGYTF.

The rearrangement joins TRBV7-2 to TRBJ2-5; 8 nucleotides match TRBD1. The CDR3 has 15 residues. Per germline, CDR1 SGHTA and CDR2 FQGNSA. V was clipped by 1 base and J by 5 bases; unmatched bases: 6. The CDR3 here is CASSLGGTGGETQYF. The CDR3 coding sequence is TGTGCCAGCAGCTTAGGGGGGACAGGAGGGGAGACCCAGTACTTC.

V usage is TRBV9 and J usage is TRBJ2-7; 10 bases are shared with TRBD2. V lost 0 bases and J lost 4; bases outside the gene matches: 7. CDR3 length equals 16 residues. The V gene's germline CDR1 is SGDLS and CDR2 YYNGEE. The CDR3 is CASSVGEGLAAYEQYF. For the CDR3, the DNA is TGTGCCAGCAGCGTAGGCGAAGGACTAGCGGCTTACGAGCAGTACTTC.

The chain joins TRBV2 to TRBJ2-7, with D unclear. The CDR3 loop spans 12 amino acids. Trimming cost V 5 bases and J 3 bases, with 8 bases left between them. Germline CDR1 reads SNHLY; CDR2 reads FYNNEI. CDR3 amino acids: CASSFDVYEQYF. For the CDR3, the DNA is TGTGCCAGCAGTTTCGACGTCTACGAGCAGTACTTC. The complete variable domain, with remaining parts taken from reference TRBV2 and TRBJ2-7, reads EPEVTQTPSHQVTQMGQEVILRCVPISNHLYFYWYRQILGQKVEFLVSFYNNEISEKSEIFDDQFSVERPDGSNFTLKIRSTKLEDSAMYFCASSFDVYEQYFGPGTRLTVT.

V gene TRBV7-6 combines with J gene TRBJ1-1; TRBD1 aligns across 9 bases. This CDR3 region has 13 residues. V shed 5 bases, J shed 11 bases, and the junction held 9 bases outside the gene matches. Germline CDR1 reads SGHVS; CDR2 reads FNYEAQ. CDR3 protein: CASSQQDRGRAFF. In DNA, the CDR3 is TGTGCCAGCAGCCAACAGGACAGGGGAAGGGCTTTCTTT.

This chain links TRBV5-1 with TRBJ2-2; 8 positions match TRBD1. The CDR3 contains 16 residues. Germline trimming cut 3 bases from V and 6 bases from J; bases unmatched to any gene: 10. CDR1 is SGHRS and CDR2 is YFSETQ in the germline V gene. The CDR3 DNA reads TGCGCCAGCAGCTCTGGACAGGGCGGAGACGCCGGGGAGCTGTTTTTT. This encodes CASSSGQGGDAGELFF.

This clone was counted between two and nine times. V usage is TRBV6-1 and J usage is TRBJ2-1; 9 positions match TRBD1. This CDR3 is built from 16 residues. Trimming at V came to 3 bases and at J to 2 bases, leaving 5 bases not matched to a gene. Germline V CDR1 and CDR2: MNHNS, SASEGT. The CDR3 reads CASSDPQGATYNEQFF. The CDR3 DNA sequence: TGTGCCAGCAGTGACCCACAGGGGGCCACCTACAATGAGCAGTTCTTC.

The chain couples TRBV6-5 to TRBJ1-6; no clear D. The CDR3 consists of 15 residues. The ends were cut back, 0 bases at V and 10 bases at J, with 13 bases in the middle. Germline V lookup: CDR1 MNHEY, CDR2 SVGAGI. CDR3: CASSYSETSGSPLHF. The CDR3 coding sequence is TGTGCCAGCAGTTACTCTGAGACCTCCGGGTCACCCCTCCACTTT.

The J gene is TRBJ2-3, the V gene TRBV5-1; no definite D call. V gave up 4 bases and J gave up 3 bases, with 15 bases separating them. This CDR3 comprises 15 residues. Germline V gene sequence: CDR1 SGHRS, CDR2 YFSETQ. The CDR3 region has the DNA TGCGCCAGCAGCCTGGATGGTAGTGTAACAGATACGCAGTATTTT. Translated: CASSLDGSVTDTQYF.

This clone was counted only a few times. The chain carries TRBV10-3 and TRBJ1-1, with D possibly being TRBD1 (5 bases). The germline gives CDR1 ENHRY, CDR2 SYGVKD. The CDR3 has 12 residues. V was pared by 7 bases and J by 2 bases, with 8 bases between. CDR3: CAITGTNTEAFF. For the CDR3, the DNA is TGTGCCATCACTGGGACTAACACTGAAGCTTTCTTT.

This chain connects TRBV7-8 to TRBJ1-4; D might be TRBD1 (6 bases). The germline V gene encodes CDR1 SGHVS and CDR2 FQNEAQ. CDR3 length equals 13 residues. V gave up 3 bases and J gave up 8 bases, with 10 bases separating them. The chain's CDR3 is CASSFDRREKLFF. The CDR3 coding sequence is TGTGCCAGCAGCTTCGACAGGAGGGAAAAACTGTTTTTT.

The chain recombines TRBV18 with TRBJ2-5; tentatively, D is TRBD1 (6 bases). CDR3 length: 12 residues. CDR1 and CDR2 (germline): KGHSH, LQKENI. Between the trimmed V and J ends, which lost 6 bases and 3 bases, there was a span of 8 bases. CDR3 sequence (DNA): TGTGCCAGCTCGGACAGTGAAGAGACCCAGTACTTC. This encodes CASSDSEETQYF. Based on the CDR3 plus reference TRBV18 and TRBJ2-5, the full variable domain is NAGVMQNPRHLVRRRGQEARLRCSPMKGHSHVYWYRQLPEEGLKFMVYLQKENIIDESGMPKERFSAEFPKEGPSILRIQQVVRGDSAAYFCASSDSEETQYFGPGTRLLVL.

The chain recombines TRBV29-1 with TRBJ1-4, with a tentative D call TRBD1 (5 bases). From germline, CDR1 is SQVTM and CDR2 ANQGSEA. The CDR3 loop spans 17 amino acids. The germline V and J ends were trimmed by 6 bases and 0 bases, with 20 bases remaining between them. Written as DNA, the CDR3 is TGCAGCGTGCAGGTCCATCAGGGAAGCACAACTAATGAAAAACTGTTTTTT. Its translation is CSVQVHQGSTTNEKLFF.

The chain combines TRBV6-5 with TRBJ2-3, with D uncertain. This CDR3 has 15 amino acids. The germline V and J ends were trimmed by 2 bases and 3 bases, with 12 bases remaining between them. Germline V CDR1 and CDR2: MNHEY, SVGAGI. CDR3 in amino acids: CASSYEDPATDTQYF. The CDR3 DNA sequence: TGTGCCAGCAGTTACGAGGATCCAGCGACAGATACGCAGTATTTT.

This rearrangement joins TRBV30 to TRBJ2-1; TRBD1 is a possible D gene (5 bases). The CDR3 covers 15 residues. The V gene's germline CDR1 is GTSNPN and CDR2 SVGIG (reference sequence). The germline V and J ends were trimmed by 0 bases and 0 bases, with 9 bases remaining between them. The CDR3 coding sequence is TGTGCCTGGAGTGTACTCAGGGTCTCCTACAATGAGCAGTTCTTC. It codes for CAWSVLRVSYNEQFF.

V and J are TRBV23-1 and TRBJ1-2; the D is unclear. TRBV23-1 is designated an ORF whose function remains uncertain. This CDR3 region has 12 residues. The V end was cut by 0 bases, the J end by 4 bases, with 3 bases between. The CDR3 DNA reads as TGCGCCAGCAGTCAATCATTCTATGGCTACACCTTC. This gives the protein CASSQSFYGYTF.

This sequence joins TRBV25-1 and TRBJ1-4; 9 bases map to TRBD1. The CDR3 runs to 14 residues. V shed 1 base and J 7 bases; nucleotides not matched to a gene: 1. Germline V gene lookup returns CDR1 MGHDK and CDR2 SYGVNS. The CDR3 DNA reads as TGTGCCAGCAGTGAATGGACAGGGGTTGAAAAACTGTTTTTT. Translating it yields CASSEWTGVEKLFF.

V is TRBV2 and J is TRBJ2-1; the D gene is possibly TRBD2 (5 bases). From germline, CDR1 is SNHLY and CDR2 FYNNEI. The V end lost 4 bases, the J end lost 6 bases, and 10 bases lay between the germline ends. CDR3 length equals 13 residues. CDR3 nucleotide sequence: TGTGCCAGCAGTGTGTCAGCGGTCAATGAGCAGTTCTTC. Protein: CASSVSAVNEQFF. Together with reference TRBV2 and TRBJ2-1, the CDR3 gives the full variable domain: EPEVTQTPSHQVTQMGQEVILRCVPISNHLYFYWYRQILGQKVEFLVSFYNNEISEKSEIFDDQFSVERPDGSNFTLKIRSTKLEDSAMYFCASSVSAVNEQFFGPGTRLTVL.

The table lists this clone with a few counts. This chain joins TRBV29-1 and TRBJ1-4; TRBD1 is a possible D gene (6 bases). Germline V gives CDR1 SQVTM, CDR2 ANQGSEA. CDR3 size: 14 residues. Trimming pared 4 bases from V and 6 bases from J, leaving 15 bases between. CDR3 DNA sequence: TGCAGCGTTGGGGGGCGAGGGGCCGATGAAAAACTGTTTTTT. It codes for CSVGGRGADEKLFF.

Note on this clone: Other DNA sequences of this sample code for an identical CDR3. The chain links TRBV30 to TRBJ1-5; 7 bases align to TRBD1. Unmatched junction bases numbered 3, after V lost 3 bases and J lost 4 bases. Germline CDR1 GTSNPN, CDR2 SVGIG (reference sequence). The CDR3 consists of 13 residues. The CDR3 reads CAWSTGDNQPQHF. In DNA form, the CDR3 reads TGTGCCTGGAGCACAGGGGATAATCAGCCCCAGCATTTT.

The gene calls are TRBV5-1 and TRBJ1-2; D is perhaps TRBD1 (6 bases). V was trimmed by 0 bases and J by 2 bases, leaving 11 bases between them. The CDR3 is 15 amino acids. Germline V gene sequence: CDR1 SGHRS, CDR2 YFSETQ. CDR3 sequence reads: CASSLDRQENYGYTF. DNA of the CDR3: TGCGCCAGCAGCTTGGATAGACAGGAGAACTATGGCTACACCTTC.

CDR3 nucleotide sequence: TGTGCCACCAGCACCCGTTCTGTAGGGGATCCTACGCAGTATTTT. Translation: CATSTRSVGDPTQYF. V usage is TRBV15 and J usage is TRBJ2-3; tentatively, D is TRBD1 (5 bases). CDR1 LNHNV and CDR2 YYDKDF come from the germline V gene (reference sequence). Trimming pared 4 bases from V and 8 bases from J, leaving 19 bases between. CDR3 length: 15 residues.

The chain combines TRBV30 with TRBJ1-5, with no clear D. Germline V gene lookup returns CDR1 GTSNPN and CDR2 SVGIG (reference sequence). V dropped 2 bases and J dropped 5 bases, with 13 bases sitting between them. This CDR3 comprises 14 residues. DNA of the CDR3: TGTGCCTGGAGTCTTGGTAGCGGGGATCAGCCCCAGCATTTT. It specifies CAWSLGSGDQPQHF.

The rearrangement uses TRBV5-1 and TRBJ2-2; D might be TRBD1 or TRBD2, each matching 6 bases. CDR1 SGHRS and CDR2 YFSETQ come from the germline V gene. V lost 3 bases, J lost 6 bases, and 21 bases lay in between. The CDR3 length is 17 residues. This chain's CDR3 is CASSSAGGVRGPGELFF. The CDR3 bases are TGCGCCAGCAGCTCCGCCGGGGGAGTCCGGGGGCCCGGGGAGCTGTTTTTT.